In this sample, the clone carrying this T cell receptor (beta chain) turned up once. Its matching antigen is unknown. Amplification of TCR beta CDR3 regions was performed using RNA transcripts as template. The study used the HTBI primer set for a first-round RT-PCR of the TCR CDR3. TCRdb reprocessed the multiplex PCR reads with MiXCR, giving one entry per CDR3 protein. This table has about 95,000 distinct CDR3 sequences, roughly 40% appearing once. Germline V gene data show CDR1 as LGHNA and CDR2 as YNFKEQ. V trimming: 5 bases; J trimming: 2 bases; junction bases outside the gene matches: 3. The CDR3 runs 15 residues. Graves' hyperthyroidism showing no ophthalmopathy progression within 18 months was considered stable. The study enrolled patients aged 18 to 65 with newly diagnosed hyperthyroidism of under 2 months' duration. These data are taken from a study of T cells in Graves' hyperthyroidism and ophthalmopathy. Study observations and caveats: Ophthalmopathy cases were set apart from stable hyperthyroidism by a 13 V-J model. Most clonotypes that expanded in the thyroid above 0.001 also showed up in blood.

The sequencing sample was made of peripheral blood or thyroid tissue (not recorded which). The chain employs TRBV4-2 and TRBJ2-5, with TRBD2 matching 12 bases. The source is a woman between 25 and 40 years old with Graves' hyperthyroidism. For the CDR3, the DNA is TGTGCCAGCAGCGTGACTAGCGGGAGTCAAGAGACCCAGTACTTC. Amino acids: CASSVTSGSQETQYF.